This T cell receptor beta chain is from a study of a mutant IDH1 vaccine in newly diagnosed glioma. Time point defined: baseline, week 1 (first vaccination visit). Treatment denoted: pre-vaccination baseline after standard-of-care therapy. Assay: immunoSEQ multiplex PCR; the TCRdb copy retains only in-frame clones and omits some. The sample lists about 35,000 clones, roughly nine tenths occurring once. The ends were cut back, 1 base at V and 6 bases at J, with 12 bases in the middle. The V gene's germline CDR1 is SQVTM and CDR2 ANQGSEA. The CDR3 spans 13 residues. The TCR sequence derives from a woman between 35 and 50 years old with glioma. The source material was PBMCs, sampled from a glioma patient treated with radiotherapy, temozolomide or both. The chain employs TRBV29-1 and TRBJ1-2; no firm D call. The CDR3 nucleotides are TGCAGCGTTGAAGGGAGAGACGTGGATGGCTACACCTTC. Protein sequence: CSVEGRDVDGYTF.